Described below is a single T cell receptor (beta chain) sequence and its context. Its antigen is unknown. A read error may account for a junction end that differs from germline. General study results and limits: Greatest tumor Treg TCR overlap was with tumor naive CD4+ cells.

TCRdb re-called the 5' RACE reads with MiXCR, one entry per CDR3 protein. The profile shows 40,000 to 65,000 distinct CDR3 sequences, more than 20% of them singletons. What was sequenced was tumor-infiltrating naive CD4+ T cells sorted from the breast tumor. This sample's subset: naive CD4+ T cells, CD4+CD45RA+CD25-. This sequence was found in a female donor with breast cancer.

The CDR3 DNA is TGCGCCAGCAGCCAAGATTTTGCGGGGACAGGGGGCGAAGCTTCCTTT. Amino acids: CASSQDFAGTGGEASF. The chain employs TRBV4-1 and TRBJ1-1, with 12 positions matching TRBD1. This CDR3 is 16 amino acids long. From germline, CDR1 is MGHRA and CDR2 YSYEKL.